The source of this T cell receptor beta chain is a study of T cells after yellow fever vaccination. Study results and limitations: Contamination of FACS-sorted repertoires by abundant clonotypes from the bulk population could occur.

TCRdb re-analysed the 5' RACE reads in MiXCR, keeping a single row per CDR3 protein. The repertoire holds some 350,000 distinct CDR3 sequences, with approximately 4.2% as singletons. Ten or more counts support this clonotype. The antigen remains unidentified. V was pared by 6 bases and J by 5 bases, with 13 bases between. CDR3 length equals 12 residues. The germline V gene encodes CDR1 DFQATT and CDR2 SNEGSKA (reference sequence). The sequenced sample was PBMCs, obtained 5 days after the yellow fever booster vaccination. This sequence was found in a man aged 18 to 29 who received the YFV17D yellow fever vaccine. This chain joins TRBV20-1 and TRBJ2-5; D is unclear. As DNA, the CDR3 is TGCAGTGCGCCCCGAGGTTGGGAGACCCAGTACTTC. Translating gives CSAPRGWETQYF.